The next 10 T cell receptor beta chains were all read from a single sample in a study of cytomegalovirus exposure and HLA in healthy donors. The study ran its PCR with 60 Vbeta and 13 Jbeta primers. TCRdb's copy holds only in-frame clones and misses some; the assay was immunoSEQ multiplex PCR. The sample contains roughly 180,000 clones, 80% to 90% of which appear only once. Sequenced material: PBMCs. The receptor source for this set is a male donor in good health and CMV-seronegative.

V is TRBV11-2 and J is TRBJ2-1, with D perhaps matching TRBD1 (6 bases). Germline V CDR1 and CDR2: SGHAT, FQNNGV. The CDR3 consists of 14 residues. Trimming cost V 5 bases and J 0 bases, with 8 bases left between them. The chain's CDR3 is CASSVDSSYNEQFF. The CDR3 bases are TGTGCCAGCAGCGTGGACAGCTCCTACAATGAGCAGTTCTTC. Full variable domain (outside the CDR3, taken from reference TRBV11-2 and TRBJ2-1): EAGVAQSPRYKIIEKRQSVAFWCNPISGHATLYWYQQILGQGPKLLIQFQNNGVVDDSQLPKDRFSAERLKGVDSTLKIQPAKLEDSAVYLCASSVDSSYNEQFFGPGTRLTVL.

The chain's CDR3 is CASSLPPSYEQFF. Written as DNA, the CDR3 is TGTGCCAGCAGTTTACCCCCTAGTTATGAGCAGTTCTTC. The V call is TRBV28, the J call TRBJ2-1; D uncertain. The CDR3 runs to 13 residues. Germline V gives CDR1 MDHEN, CDR2 SYDVKM. Trimming removed 2 bases from V and 8 bases from J, with 10 bases in between.

The chain is built from TRBV28 and TRBJ2-5; 7 nucleotides match TRBD1. The DNA matches TRBJ2-7 better at its end, which makes the J call doubtful. CDR3 size: 13 residues. Germline V gene lookup returns CDR1 MDHEN and CDR2 SYDVKM. The CDR3 sequence: CASSSTGRDEQYF. Written as DNA, the CDR3 is TGTGCCAGCAGTTCGACAGGGCGCGACGAGCAGTACTTC.

The rearrangement links TRBV30 to TRBJ2-3; 9 bases are a match to TRBD1. The CDR3 covers 19 residues. The V segment lost 1 base and the J segment 2 bases; nucleotides outside the gene matches: 16. Germline CDR1 GTSNPN, CDR2 SVGIG (reference sequence). The CDR3 bases are TGTGCCTGGAGTGCAACCTTTCGGACCCGGGACAGGGTCACAGATACGCAGTATTTT. This translates into CAWSATFRTRDRVTDTQYF.

V is TRBV19 and J is TRBJ1-4; D is possibly TRBD1 (5 bases). Germline CDR1 LNHDA, CDR2 SQIVND (reference sequence). CDR3 length equals 16 residues. Deletions cut 3 bases from V and 0 bases from J, with 11 bases between. CDR3 in DNA: TGTGCCAGTAGTATTGTGTCGACAGCAACTAATGAAAAACTGTTTTTT. Protein sequence: CASSIVSTATNEKLFF.

This rearrangement joins TRBV29-1 to TRBJ2-1; possibly TRBD2 for D (6 bases). V was shortened by 3 bases and J by 4 bases, with 22 bases between the two germline ends. From germline, CDR1 is SQVTM and CDR2 ANQGSEA. The CDR3 contains 17 residues. CDR3 in DNA: TGCAGCGTTGATGGGGAGGAAGCGAGAGGTAAATACAATGAGCAGTTCTTC. Its protein is CSVDGEEARGKYNEQFF.

The J gene is TRBJ2-3, the V gene TRBV15; TRBD1 aligns across 7 bases. The V and J ends lost 0 bases and 10 bases, in that order; junction bases with no gene match: 7. The CDR3 is 14 residues long. Per the germline V gene, CDR1 is LNHNV and CDR2 is YYDKDF (reference sequence). CDR3 loop: CATSRDLTGLAQYF. DNA of the CDR3: TGTGCCACCAGCAGAGATTTGACAGGGTTAGCGCAGTATTTT. Full variable domain (outside the CDR3, taken from reference TRBV15 and TRBJ2-3): DAMVIQNPRYQVTQFGKPVTLSCSQTLNHNVMYWYQQKSSQAPKLLFHYYDKDFNNEADTPDNFQSRRPNTSFCFLDIRSPGLGDTAMYLCATSRDLTGLAQYFGPGTRLTVL.

The chain carries TRBV18 and TRBJ2-5; 7 bases match TRBD1. Germline V gene data show CDR1 as KGHSH and CDR2 as LQKENI. The CDR3 is 15 amino acids. V gave up 3 bases and J gave up 5 bases; unmatched junction bases: 9. The DNA for the CDR3 is TGTGCCAGCTCACCCCGACAGGGAATAGGGGAGACCCAGTACTTC. Translated, it gives CASSPRQGIGETQYF.

The V gene is TRBV7-9, the J gene TRBJ2-1; TRBD2 agrees at 11 bases. The V gene end was trimmed by 7 bases and the J gene end by 4 bases; junction bases not matched to a gene: 9. The CDR3 is 16 residues long. The V gene's germline CDR1 is SEHNR and CDR2 FQNEAQ (reference sequence). The CDR3 nucleotides are TGTGCCAGCACGGGACTAGCGGAGGTGGGATACAATGAGCAGTTCTTC. This gives the protein CASTGLAEVGYNEQFF.

The rearrangement links TRBV28 to TRBJ1-5, with 8 nucleotides matching TRBD1. V shed 3 bases, J shed 4 bases, and the junction held 5 bases outside the gene matches. The CDR3 is 15 amino acids. In germline, CDR1 is MDHEN, CDR2 SYDVKM. The CDR3, as DNA: TGTGCCAGCAGTTTGGACAGGGCCGTTAATCAGCCCCAGCATTTT. It codes for CASSLDRAVNQPQHF.